Sequencing of this T cell receptor (beta chain) was carried out in a study of identical twins. V gave up 8 bases and J gave up 16 bases, with 24 bases separating them. This CDR3 region has 13 residues. Germline V lookup: CDR1 MNHEY, CDR2 SVGEGT. Study-wide points: A cross-sectional statistical analysis, not follow-up of the same donors, supported the conclusions.

In the case of this clonotype: What it binds is not known.

Via MiXCR, TCRdb re-called the 5' RACE reads, giving one row per CDR3 protein. This table has approximately 190,000 distinct CDR3 sequences, 15% appearing once. The same sample was also studied in work on T cells expressing NK-cell markers. As that report states: Sequencing of TCR beta repertoires drew on sorted CD3+CD56+NKG2C+, CD3+CD56+NKG2C- and CD3+CD56-NKG2C+ T cells. T cells sorted in several experiments were restricted to alpha-beta TCR T cells by an anti-gamma-delta TCR antibody.

The chain recombines TRBV6-2 or TRBV6-3 with TRBJ1-5; D not resolved. The sample consisted of CD8+ T cells sorted from blood. The receptor was isolated from a woman aged 18-29 years in good health. The CDR3 sequence: CASGVSIFGVEHF. CDR3 coding DNA: TGTGCCAGCGGGGTCTCGATTTTCGGTGTGGAACATTTT.